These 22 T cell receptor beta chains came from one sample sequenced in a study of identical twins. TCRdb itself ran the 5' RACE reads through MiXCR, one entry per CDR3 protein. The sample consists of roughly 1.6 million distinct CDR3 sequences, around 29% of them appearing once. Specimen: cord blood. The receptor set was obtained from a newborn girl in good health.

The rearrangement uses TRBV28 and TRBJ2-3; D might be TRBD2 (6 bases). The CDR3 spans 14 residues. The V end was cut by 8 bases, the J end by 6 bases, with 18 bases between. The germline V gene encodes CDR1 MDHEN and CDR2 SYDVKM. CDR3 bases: TGTGCCAGCGGACGACTAGGGAGCAGGGATACGCAGTATTTT. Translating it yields CASGRLGSRDTQYF. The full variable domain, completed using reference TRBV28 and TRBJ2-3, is DVKVTQSSRYLVKRTGEKVFLECVQDMDHENMFWYRQDPGLGLRLIYFSYDVKMKEKGDIPEGYSVSREKKERFSLILESASTNQTSMYLCASGRLGSRDTQYFGPGTRLTVL.

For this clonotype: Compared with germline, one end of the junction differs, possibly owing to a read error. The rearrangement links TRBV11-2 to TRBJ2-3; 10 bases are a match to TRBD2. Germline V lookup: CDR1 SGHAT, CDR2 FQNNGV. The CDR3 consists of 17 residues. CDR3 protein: CAGSLLLAGLSLGTQYF. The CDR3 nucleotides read TGTGCCGGCAGCTTATTACTAGCGGGGTTATCTTTAGGTACGCAGTATTTT.

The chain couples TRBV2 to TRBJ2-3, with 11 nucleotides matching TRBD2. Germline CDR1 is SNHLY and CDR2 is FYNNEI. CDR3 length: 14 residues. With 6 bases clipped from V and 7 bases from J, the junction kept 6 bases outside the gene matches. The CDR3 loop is CASRPGLADYTQYF. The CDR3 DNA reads TGTGCCAGCAGACCGGGACTAGCGGACTATACGCAGTATTTT.

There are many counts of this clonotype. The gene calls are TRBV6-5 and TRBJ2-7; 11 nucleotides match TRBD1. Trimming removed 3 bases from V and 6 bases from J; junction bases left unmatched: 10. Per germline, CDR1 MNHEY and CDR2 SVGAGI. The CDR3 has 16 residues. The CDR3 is CASSYRIGQGAFEQYF. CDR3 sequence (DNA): TGTGCCAGCAGTTATAGGATCGGACAGGGGGCTTTCGAGCAGTACTTC.

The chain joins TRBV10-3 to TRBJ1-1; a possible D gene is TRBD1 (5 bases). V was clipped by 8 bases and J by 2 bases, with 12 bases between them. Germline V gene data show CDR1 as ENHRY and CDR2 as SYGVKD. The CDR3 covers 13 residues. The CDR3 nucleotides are TGTGCCATCGATCGGGGACTTAACACTGAAGCTTTCTTT. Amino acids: CAIDRGLNTEAFF.

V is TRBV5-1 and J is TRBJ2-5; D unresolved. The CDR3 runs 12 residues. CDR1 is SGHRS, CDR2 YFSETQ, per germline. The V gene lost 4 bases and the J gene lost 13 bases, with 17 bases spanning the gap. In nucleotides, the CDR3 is TGCGCCAGCAGCGAAACCCTGGGCGAGCGGTACTTC. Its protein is CASSETLGERYF.

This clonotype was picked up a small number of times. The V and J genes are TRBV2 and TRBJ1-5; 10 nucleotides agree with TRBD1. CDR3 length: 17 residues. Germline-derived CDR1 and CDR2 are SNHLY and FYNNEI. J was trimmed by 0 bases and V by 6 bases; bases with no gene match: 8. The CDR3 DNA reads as TGTGCCAGCAGGAACAGACAGGGGGCGTATAGCAATCAGCCCCAGCATTTT. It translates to CASRNRQGAYSNQPQHF.

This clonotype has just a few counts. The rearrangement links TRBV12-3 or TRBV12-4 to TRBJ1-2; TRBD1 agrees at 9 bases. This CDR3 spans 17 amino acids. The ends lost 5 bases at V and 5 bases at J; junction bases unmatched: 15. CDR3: CASSLSGTGLTRYGYTF. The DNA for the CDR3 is TGTGCCAGCAGTCTCAGCGGGACAGGGCTAACTAGATATGGCTACACCTTC.

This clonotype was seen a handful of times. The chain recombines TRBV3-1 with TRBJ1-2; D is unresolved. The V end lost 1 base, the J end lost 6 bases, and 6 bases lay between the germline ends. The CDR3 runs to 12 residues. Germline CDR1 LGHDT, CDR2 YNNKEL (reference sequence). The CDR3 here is CASSQVGHGYTF. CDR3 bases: TGTGCCAGCAGCCAAGTAGGCCATGGCTACACCTTC.

The CDR3 reads CASSFFSAWNIQYF. CDR3 sequence (DNA): TGTGCCAGCAGCTTTTTTTCTGCTTGGAACATTCAGTACTTC. This chain links TRBV7-9 with TRBJ2-4; D ambiguous. The germline V and J ends were trimmed by 3 bases and 7 bases, with 13 bases remaining between them. CDR3 length equals 14 residues. Per germline, CDR1 SEHNR and CDR2 FQNEAQ (reference sequence).

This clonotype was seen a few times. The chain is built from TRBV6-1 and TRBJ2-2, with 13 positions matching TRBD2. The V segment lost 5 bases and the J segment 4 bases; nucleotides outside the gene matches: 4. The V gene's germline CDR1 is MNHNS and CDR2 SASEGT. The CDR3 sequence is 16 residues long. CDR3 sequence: CASSRTSGRFTGELFF. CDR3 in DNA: TGTGCCAGCAGTCGGACTAGCGGGAGATTCACCGGGGAGCTGTTTTTT.

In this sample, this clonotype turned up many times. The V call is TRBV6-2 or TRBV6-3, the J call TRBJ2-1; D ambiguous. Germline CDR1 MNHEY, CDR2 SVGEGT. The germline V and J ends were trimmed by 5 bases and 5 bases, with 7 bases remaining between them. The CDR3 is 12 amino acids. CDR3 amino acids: CASSRYNNEQFF. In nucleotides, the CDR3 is TGTGCCAGCAGTAGGTACAACAATGAGCAGTTCTTC.

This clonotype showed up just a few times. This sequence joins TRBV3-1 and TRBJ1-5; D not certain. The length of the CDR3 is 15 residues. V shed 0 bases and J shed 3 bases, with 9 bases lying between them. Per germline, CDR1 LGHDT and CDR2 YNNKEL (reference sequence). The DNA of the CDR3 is TGTGCCAGCAGCCAAGATGGGAACAACAATCAGCCCCAGCATTTT. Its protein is CASSQDGNNNQPQHF.

The CDR3 DNA follows: TGTGCCAGCAGGGATAGCGGGGGGGTTTACGAGCAGTACTTC. This codes for CASRDSGGVYEQYF. The V and J genes are TRBV27 and TRBJ2-7, with TRBD2 matching over 11 bases. Trimming removed 6 bases from V and 4 bases from J; junction bases left unmatched: 5. The CDR3 sequence is 14 residues long. The germline gives CDR1 MNHEY, CDR2 SMNVEV (reference sequence).

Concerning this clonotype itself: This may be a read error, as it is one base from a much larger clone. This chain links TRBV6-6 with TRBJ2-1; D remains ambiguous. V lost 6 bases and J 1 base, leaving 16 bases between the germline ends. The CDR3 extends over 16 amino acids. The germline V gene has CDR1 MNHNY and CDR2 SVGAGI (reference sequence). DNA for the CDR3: TGTGCCAGCAGACGCATGCAGCCGACTTCCTACAATGAGCAGTTCTTC. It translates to CASRRMQPTSYNEQFF.

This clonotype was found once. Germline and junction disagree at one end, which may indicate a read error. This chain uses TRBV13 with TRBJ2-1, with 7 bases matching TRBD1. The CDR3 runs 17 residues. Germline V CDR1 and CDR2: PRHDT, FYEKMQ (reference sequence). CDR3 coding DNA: TGTGCCAGCAGCTTAAGAACAGGGGCCTTCTCCTACGATGAGCAGTTCTTC. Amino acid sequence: CASSLRTGAFSYDEQFF.

The CDR3 DNA reads as TGTGCCAGCAGCCTCCGACGGTGGACTGACGGGGATACGCAGTATTTT. Its protein product is CASSLRRWTDGDTQYF. This chain joins TRBV11-1 and TRBJ2-3; D perhaps matches TRBD2 (5 bases). The V gene lost 5 bases and the J gene lost 6 bases, with 21 bases spanning the gap. Germline V lookup: CDR1 SGHAT, CDR2 FQDESV (reference sequence). The CDR3 loop spans 16 amino acids.

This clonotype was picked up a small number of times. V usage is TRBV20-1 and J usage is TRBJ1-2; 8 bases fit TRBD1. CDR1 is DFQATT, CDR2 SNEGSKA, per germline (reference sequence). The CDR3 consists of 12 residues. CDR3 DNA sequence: TGCAGAAACGGACAGGGTGAGAATGGCTACACCTTC. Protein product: CRNGQGENGYTF.

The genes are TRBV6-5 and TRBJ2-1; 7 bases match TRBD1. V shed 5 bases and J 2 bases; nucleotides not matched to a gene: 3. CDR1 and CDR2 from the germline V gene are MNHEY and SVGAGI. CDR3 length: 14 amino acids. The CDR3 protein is CASSDRATYNEQFF. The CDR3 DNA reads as TGTGCCAGCAGTGACAGGGCAACCTACAATGAGCAGTTCTTC.

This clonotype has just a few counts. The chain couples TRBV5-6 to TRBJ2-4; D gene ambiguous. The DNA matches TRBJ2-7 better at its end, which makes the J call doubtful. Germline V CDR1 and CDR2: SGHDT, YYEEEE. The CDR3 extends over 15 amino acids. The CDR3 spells CASSSKPTRAYEQYF. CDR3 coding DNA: TGTGCCAGCAGCTCTAAACCTACACGGGCCTACGAGCAGTACTTC.

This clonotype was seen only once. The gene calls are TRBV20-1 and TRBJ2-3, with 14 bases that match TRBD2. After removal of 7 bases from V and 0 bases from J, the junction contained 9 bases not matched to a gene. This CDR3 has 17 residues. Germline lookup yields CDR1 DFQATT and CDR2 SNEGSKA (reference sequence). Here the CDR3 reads CSGGRTSGGPSTDTQYF. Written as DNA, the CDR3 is TGCAGTGGGGGTAGGACTAGCGGGGGGCCTAGCACAGATACGCAGTATTTT.

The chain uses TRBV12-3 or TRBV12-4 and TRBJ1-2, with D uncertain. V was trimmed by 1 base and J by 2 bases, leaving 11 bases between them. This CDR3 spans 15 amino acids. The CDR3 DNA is TGTGCCAGCAGTTTAGTTACGGGATCCAACTATGGCTACACCTTC. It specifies CASSLVTGSNYGYTF.